These 13 T cell receptor beta chains came from one sample sequenced in a study of blood T cell repertoires in COVID-19. Assay: immunoSEQ multiplex PCR; the TCRdb copy retains only in-frame clones and omits some. The data hold around 100,000 clones, with 65% to 85% observed a single time. Sequencing was carried out using peripheral blood. The receptors were gathered from a man aged 65 to 79 with active or convalescent COVID-19.

The chain employs TRBV2 and TRBJ2-3, with 7 bases that match TRBD2. This CDR3 is 14 amino acids long. Germline V lookup: CDR1 SNHLY, CDR2 FYNNEI. The trim removed 6 bases at V and 6 bases at J, leaving 9 bases unmatched. In DNA form, the CDR3 reads TGTGCCAGCAGCGCGACTAGCTCCGCGGATACGCAGTATTTT. Translating it yields CASSATSSADTQYF.

This chain joins TRBV6-5 and TRBJ2-7; a possible D gene is TRBD2 (6 bases). The germline gives CDR1 MNHEY, CDR2 SVGAGI. The CDR3 is 15 residues long. The V end lost 0 bases, the J end lost 4 bases, and 13 bases lay between the germline ends. CDR3 residues: CASSYSIAASYEQYF. The CDR3 DNA sequence: TGTGCCAGCAGTTACTCGATAGCGGCATCTTACGAGCAGTACTTC.

This chain links TRBV6-6 with TRBJ2-2, with 9 bases lining up with TRBD2. Germline CDR1 is MNHNY and CDR2 is SVGAGI (reference sequence). The J segment lost 2 bases and the V segment lost 2 bases, leaving 3 bases of the junction unmatched. The CDR3 totals 16 residues. The CDR3 DNA sequence: TGTGCCAGCAGTTACCTAGCGGGACAAAACACCGGGGAGCTGTTTTTT. Translating it yields CASSYLAGQNTGELFF.

The rearrangement uses TRBV18 and TRBJ2-5; 13 positions match TRBD2. V trimming: 5 bases; J trimming: 5 bases; junction bases outside the gene matches: 8. There are 16 residues in the CDR3. Germline V gene sequence: CDR1 KGHSH, CDR2 LQKENI. This CDR3 is CASSESGTSGVETQYF. The CDR3, as DNA: TGTGCCAGCTCAGAATCCGGGACTAGCGGGGTGGAGACCCAGTACTTC. Filled out from reference TRBV18 and TRBJ2-5, the complete variable domain reads NAGVMQNPRHLVRRRGQEARLRCSPMKGHSHVYWYRQLPEEGLKFMVYLQKENIIDESGMPKERFSAEFPKEGPSILRIQQVVRGDSAAYFCASSESGTSGVETQYFGPGTRLLVL.

The chain employs TRBV7-8 and TRBJ1-1; D unresolved. Trimming left V 3 bases short and J 0 bases short, with 8 bases between. The length of the CDR3 is 14 residues. Germline-derived CDR1 and CDR2 are SGHVS and FQNEAQ. DNA for the CDR3: TGTGCCAGCAGCTTTGAGTTATTGAACACTGAAGCTTTCTTT. The encoded protein is CASSFELLNTEAFF. The full variable domain, with the rest looked up from reference TRBV7-8 and TRBJ1-1, is GAGVSQSPRYKVAKRGQDVALRCDPISGHVSLFWYQQALGQGPEFLTYFQNEAQLDKSGLPSDRFFAERPEGSVSTLKIQRTQQEDSAVYLCASSFELLNTEAFFGQGTRLTVV.

This clone was seen a few times. The chain joins TRBV14 to TRBJ1-6; D gene uncertain. Trimming pared 4 bases from V and 7 bases from J, leaving 5 bases between. The CDR3 totals 12 residues. Germline V gives CDR1 SGHDN, CDR2 FVKESK. The CDR3 DNA reads as TGTGCCAGCAGCCTTATGAATTCACCCCTCCACTTT. Protein sequence: CASSLMNSPLHF.

V gene TRBV2 combines with J gene TRBJ2-1, with D maybe TRBD2 (7 bases). The ends were cut back, 4 bases at V and 2 bases at J, with 15 bases in the middle. CDR3 length equals 16 residues. Germline lookup yields CDR1 SNHLY and CDR2 FYNNEI. The CDR3 coding sequence is TGTGCCAGCAGTGTCGAGGGGGGGGGTCCCTACAATGAGCAGTTCTTC. It is translated as CASSVEGGGPYNEQFF.

The chain has TRBV28 and TRBJ2-7, with 8 nucleotides matching TRBD2. Germline trimming cut 6 bases from V and 2 bases from J; bases unmatched to any gene: 9. The CDR3 is made up of 15 amino acids. Germline values: CDR1 MDHEN, CDR2 SYDVKM. The CDR3 region has the DNA TGTGCCAGCAGCCCAGTGAGCGGGGGACCCTACGAGCAGTACTTC. Translated, it gives CASSPVSGGPYEQYF.

This rearrangement joins TRBV5-1 to TRBJ2-7; TRBD1 is a possible D gene (6 bases). Germline values: CDR1 SGHRS, CDR2 YFSETQ. There are 14 residues in the CDR3. Between the trimmed V and J ends, which lost 4 bases and 2 bases, there was a span of 13 bases. This chain's CDR3 is CASSHRDKPYEQYF. The CDR3 DNA follows: TGCGCCAGCAGCCACCGGGACAAACCCTACGAGCAGTACTTC.

Here the CDR3 reads CASSQFPGQGAGEQYF. CDR3 in DNA: TGCGCCAGCAGCCAATTCCCGGGACAGGGGGCTGGAGAGCAGTACTTC. This sequence joins TRBV4-1 and TRBJ2-7, with 12 bases aligning to TRBD1. Germline-derived CDR1 and CDR2 are MGHRA and YSYEKL. The CDR3 sequence is 16 residues long. J was trimmed by 7 bases and V by 2 bases; bases with no gene match: 9.

CDR3: CASSLMGQVAQYF. CDR3 DNA: TGTGCCAGCAGCTTAATGGGACAGGTCGCGCAGTATTTT. The chain employs TRBV7-3 and TRBJ2-3; TRBD1 matches at 8 bases. The junction had 4 bases not matched to a gene; V was cut back by 1 base and J by 10 bases. The CDR3 has 13 amino acids. CDR1 and CDR2 (germline): SGHTA, FQGTGA.

The rearrangement joins TRBV6-1 to TRBJ1-5; D uncertain. The germline CDR1 and CDR2 sequences are MNHNS and SASEGT. The V end was cut by 2 bases, the J end by 0 bases, with 8 bases between. This CDR3 spans 15 amino acids. The CDR3 DNA reads as TGTGCCAGCAGTGAAAACAGATATAGCAATCAGCCCCAGCATTTT. Its translation is CASSENRYSNQPQHF.

The CDR3 protein is CASSGSDTNQPQHF. The CDR3 coding sequence is TGTGCCAGCTCAGGATCGGACACGAATCAGCCCCAGCATTTT. This chain links TRBV18 with TRBJ1-5, with D possibly matching TRBD1 (5 bases). The CDR3 runs to 14 residues. V dropped 5 bases and J dropped 4 bases, with 12 bases sitting between them. Germline assignment: CDR1 KGHSH and CDR2 LQKENI.